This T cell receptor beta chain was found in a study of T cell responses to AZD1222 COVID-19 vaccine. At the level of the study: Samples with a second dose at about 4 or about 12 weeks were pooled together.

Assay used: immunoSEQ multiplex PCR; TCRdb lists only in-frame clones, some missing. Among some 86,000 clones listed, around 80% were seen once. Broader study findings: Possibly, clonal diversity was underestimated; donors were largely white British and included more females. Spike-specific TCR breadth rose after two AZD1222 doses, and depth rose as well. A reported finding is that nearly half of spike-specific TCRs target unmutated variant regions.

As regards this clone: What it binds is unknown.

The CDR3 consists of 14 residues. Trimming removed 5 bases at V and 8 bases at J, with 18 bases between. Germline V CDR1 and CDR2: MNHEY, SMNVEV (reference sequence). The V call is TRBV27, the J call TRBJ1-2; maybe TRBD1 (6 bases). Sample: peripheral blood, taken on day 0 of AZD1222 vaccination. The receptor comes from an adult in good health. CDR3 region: CASSQGTRPAGYTF. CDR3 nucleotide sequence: TGTGCCAGCAGTCAGGGGACGAGGCCCGCGGGCTACACCTTC.